The 20 T cell receptor beta chains below all came from one sample that was sequenced in a study of memory CD4+ T cells and cytomegalovirus serostatus. The sort gate was single viable CD3+CD4+CD8-CD45RO+ cells for memory CD4+ T cells. The method was immunoSEQ multiplex PCR; TCRdb's version includes in-frame clones alone and lacks a portion of them. The sample includes 38,000 or so clones, roughly 77% of them seen just once. Sequencing was done on a sample of memory CD4+ T cells from blood. These TCRs come from an adult in good health and CMV-seronegative.

The J gene is TRBJ2-7, the V gene TRBV19, with a tentative D call TRBD2 (5 bases). CDR1 LNHDA and CDR2 SQIVND come from the germline V gene (reference sequence). The CDR3 is made up of 15 amino acids. Deletions cut 6 bases from V and 7 bases from J, with 22 bases between. This chain's CDR3 is CASRPTGLAFKEQYF. CDR3 DNA sequence: TGTGCCAGTAGGCCAACCGGGCTAGCTTTCAAGGAGCAGTACTTC.

The CDR3 nucleotides are TGTGCCAGTAGTATGACCTCAGGCCGAACGGGGGGCTACACCTTC. Translation gives CASSMTSGRTGGYTF. The chain is built from TRBV19 and TRBJ1-2; D unresolved. The germline CDR1 and CDR2 sequences are LNHDA and SQIVND (reference sequence). Between the trimmed V and J ends, which lost 3 bases and 8 bases, there was a span of 19 bases. There are 15 residues in the CDR3.

Only a few counts were recorded for this clone. The V and J genes are TRBV5-5 and TRBJ1-1; TRBD1 is a possible D gene (5 bases). Looked up from germline, CDR1 is SGHKS and CDR2 is YYEKEE (reference sequence). The length of the CDR3 is 13 residues. The germline V and J ends were trimmed by 1 base and 3 bases, with 7 bases remaining between them. CDR3 sequence reads: CASSLQGDTEAFF. In nucleotides, the CDR3 is TGTGCCAGCAGCTTGCAGGGAGACACTGAAGCTTTCTTT.

There are a few counts of this clone. Additional DNA sequences in this sample encode the identical CDR3. V gene TRBV30 combines with J gene TRBJ1-1; no firm D call. Deletions cut 2 bases from V and 7 bases from J, with 11 bases between. This CDR3 has 12 residues. Germline V lookup: CDR1 GTSNPN, CDR2 SVGIG (reference sequence). The CDR3 DNA reads as TGTGCCTGGAGTCGGCAGCGAAATGAAGCTTTCTTT. It encodes CAWSRQRNEAFF. Filled out from reference TRBV30 and TRBJ1-1, the complete variable domain reads SQTIHQWPATLVQPVGSPLSLECTVEGTSNPNLYWYRQAAGRGLQLLFYSVGIGQISSEVPQNLSASRPQDRQFILSSKKLLLSDSGFYLCAWSRQRNEAFFGQGTRLTVV.

This clone was picked up a small number of times. J is TRBJ2-1 and V is TRBV7-2, with D perhaps being TRBD1 or TRBD2 (5 bases each). The CDR3 loop spans 13 amino acids. V gave up 6 bases and J gave up 5 bases, with 11 bases separating them. CDR1 is SGHTA, CDR2 FQGNSA, per germline. The CDR3 DNA is TGTGCCAGCAGATGGGGACCGAACAATGAGCAGTTCTTC. It is translated as CASRWGPNNEQFF.

The chain employs TRBV6-1 and TRBJ1-2; possibly TRBD1 for D (5 bases). The CDR3 loop spans 15 amino acids. Trimming stripped 6 bases from V and 6 bases from J, with 20 bases between. Germline V gene lookup returns CDR1 MNHNS and CDR2 SASEGT. The CDR3 loop is CASSIGQGIGHGYTF. CDR3 nucleotide sequence: TGTGCCAGCAGCATCGGGCAGGGAATAGGACATGGCTACACCTTC.

This chain connects TRBV29-1 to TRBJ1-5; possible D gene TRBD1, 6 bases. V lost 4 bases to trimming and J lost 8 bases, with 15 bases between them. This CDR3 has 13 amino acids. The germline CDR1 and CDR2 sequences are SQVTM and ANQGSEA. CDR3 sequence (DNA): TGCAGCGTTGCTCACAGGGTTGAGGAGCCCCAGCATTTT. It specifies CSVAHRVEEPQHF.

The rearrangement links TRBV30 to TRBJ1-4; D is ambiguous. V was shortened by 3 bases and J by 4 bases, with 6 bases between the two germline ends. The CDR3 is 12 amino acids. CDR1 is GTSNPN, CDR2 SVGIG, per germline (reference sequence). The CDR3 loop reads CAWSDYNEKLFF. DNA for the CDR3: TGTGCCTGGAGCGACTATAATGAAAAACTGTTTTTT.

The chain combines TRBV7-2 with TRBJ2-5, with D perhaps TRBD2 (6 bases). The V end lost 1 base, the J end lost 5 bases, and 11 bases lay between the germline ends. This CDR3 is 14 amino acids long. The germline V gene encodes CDR1 SGHTA and CDR2 FQGNSA. Here the CDR3 reads CASSLGAGRETQYF. In DNA form, the CDR3 reads TGTGCCAGCAGCTTAGGGGCAGGGAGGGAGACCCAGTACTTC.

The chain recombines TRBV5-4 with TRBJ1-1, with D possibly matching TRBD1 (6 bases). This CDR3 region has 13 residues. V dropped 7 bases and J dropped 5 bases, with 15 bases sitting between them. Germline assignment: CDR1 SGHNT and CDR2 YYREEE (reference sequence). CDR3 residues: CASRWGAQTEAFF. DNA for the CDR3: TGTGCCAGCCGGTGGGGGGCGCAGACTGAAGCTTTCTTT.

This clone occurred a few times. V and J are TRBV2 and TRBJ1-6, with D unresolved. Per germline, CDR1 SNHLY and CDR2 FYNNEI. Trimming stripped 3 bases from V and 10 bases from J, with 7 bases between. This CDR3 spans 12 amino acids. CDR3 loop: CASSENKSPLHF. The CDR3 DNA is TGTGCCAGCAGTGAGAACAAATCACCCCTCCACTTT.

The chain recombines TRBV7-9 with TRBJ2-7, with 10 bases identical to TRBD1. The CDR3 loop spans 16 amino acids. Germline trimming cut 5 bases from V and 4 bases from J; bases unmatched to any gene: 11. Germline assignment: CDR1 SEHNR and CDR2 FQNEAQ (reference sequence). CDR3 sequence (DNA): TGTGCCAGCAGCATCCTCCGGGACAGGGGAAGTTACGAGCAGTACTTC. As protein: CASSILRDRGSYEQYF.

The chain joins TRBV19 to TRBJ1-4, with 7 bases fitting TRBD1. The germline gives CDR1 LNHDA, CDR2 SQIVND (reference sequence). CDR3 length: 15 amino acids. With 7 bases clipped from V and 5 bases from J, the junction kept 10 bases outside the gene matches. Here the CDR3 DNA reads TGTGCCAGTACCCGAACCGGGACAGTCAATGAAAAACTGTTTTTT. It encodes CASTRTGTVNEKLFF.

V gene TRBV5-5 combines with J gene TRBJ1-2, with D unclear. Trimming left V 4 bases short and J 6 bases short, with 7 bases between. CDR1 SGHKS and CDR2 YYEKEE come from the germline V gene (reference sequence). The CDR3 is 11 residues long. CDR3 bases: TGTGCCAGCAGCCTAACCGATGGCTACACCTTC. It codes for CASSLTDGYTF.

Note on this clone: One end of the junction varies from germline; a read error may be responsible. This chain joins TRBV28 and TRBJ2-6; tentative D call: TRBD1 (5 bases). Germline loops: CDR1 MDHEN, CDR2 SYDVKM. This CDR3 is built from 15 residues. The chain's CDR3 is CASNTGLSGADVLTF. CDR3 in DNA: TGTGCCAGCAATACAGGTCTCTCTGGGGCCGACGTCCTGACTTTC.

DNA of the CDR3: TGCGCCAGCAGCCAGCATGCAGGGGGTCTGAACACTGAAGCTTTCTTT. This gives the protein CASSQHAGGLNTEAFF. V and J are TRBV4-3 and TRBJ1-1, with TRBD1 identical over 7 bases. The CDR3 consists of 16 residues. From germline, CDR1 is LGHNA and CDR2 YSLEER. The V gene end was trimmed by 3 bases and the J gene end by 0 bases; junction bases not matched to a gene: 7.

J is TRBJ1-2 and V is TRBV6-6; TRBD1 might be the D (5 bases). This CDR3 has 15 amino acids. The V end lost 0 bases, the J end lost 4 bases, and 12 bases lay between the germline ends. CDR1 is MNHNY and CDR2 is SVGAGI in the germline V gene (reference sequence). CDR3 coding DNA: TGTGCCAGCAGTTACTCGAATCAGGGTTTCTATGGCTACACCTTC. The encoded protein is CASSYSNQGFYGYTF.

This clone was detected a few times. This chain joins TRBV7-2 and TRBJ2-2, with a possible D match to TRBD2 (7 bases). The CDR3 has 15 amino acids. From germline, CDR1 is SGHTA and CDR2 FQGNSA. V lost 0 bases to trimming and J lost 5 bases, with 10 bases between them. CDR3 protein: CASSLAGGRTGELFF. The CDR3 nucleotides read TGTGCCAGCAGCTTAGCGGGGGGGCGGACCGGGGAGCTGTTTTTT. Full variable domain (outside the CDR3, taken from reference TRBV7-2 and TRBJ2-2): GAGVSQSPSNKVTEKGKDVELRCDPISGHTALYWYRQSLGQGLEFLIYFQGNSAPDKSGLPSDRFSAERTGGSVSTLTIQRTQQEDSAVYLCASSLAGGRTGELFFGEGSRLTVL.

The genes are TRBV2 and TRBJ1-2, with 12 bases identical to TRBD1. V dropped 7 bases and J dropped 6; count of bases not matched to a gene: 9. Germline-derived CDR1 and CDR2 are SNHLY and FYNNEI. This CDR3 has 15 residues. The CDR3 reads CASNRGGQGAHGYTF. In nucleotides, the CDR3 is TGTGCCAGCAATCGCGGGGGACAGGGGGCGCATGGCTACACCTTC.

The chain employs TRBV15 and TRBJ2-7; the D is unclear. Germline CDR1 is LNHNV and CDR2 is YYDKDF (reference sequence). CDR3 length: 11 residues. The ends were cut back, 0 bases at V and 7 bases at J, with 4 bases in the middle. The chain's CDR3 is CATSRDGEQYF. The DNA of the CDR3 is TGTGCCACCAGCAGAGACGGTGAGCAGTACTTC.